This T cell receptor beta chain was sequenced in a study of blood T cells in healthy people across ages. The CDR3 is 15 residues long. Germline trimming cut 5 bases from V and 5 bases from J; bases unmatched to any gene: 6. Per germline, CDR1 SGHVS and CDR2 FQNEAQ. General study findings and limits: Researchers deemed the diversity estimates from one million T cells underestimates. More naive CD4+ cells and higher diversity were found in long-lived than in aged donors.

Details on this clonotype: Its antigen remains unidentified.

Primers used in a second PCR of roughly 7 to 11 cycles were a sample-barcoded 5' primer and a J-beta primer mix. TCRdb recomputed calls from the 5' RACE reads with MiXCR, one row per CDR3 protein. The table has fewer than 900,000 distinct CDR3 sequences, roughly 44% seen once. The sample consisted of blood. This clonotype was obtained from a woman in her sixties in good health. The rearrangement joins TRBV7-8 to TRBJ2-2; TRBD1 aligns across 9 bases. The DNA of the CDR3 is TGTGCCAGCAGCCCGGGACAGGGTGAGACCGGGGAGCTGTTTTTT. Translating gives CASSPGQGETGELFF.